The sequence of this T cell receptor (beta chain) was determined in a study of sequential checkpoint blockade in melanoma. Study at large: Arm A got nivolumab then ipilimumab; arm B the reverse, 1:1. After both sequences, patients received maintenance nivolumab.

Germline V gives CDR1 SGHVS, CDR2 FQNEAQ. This CDR3 spans 11 amino acids. The germline V and J ends were trimmed by 5 bases and 7 bases, with 6 bases remaining between them. Described treatment: randomized to nivolumab then ipilimumab (arm A) or the reverse (arm B). No patient had prior DNA-damaging chemotherapy. Sorted cells were live CD3+CD8+, lacking CD19 and CD56, from PBMCs. The data were produced by immunoSEQ multiplex PCR, yet TCRdb's version contains in-frame clones alone and is incomplete. The data hold tens of thousands of clones, with around 86% observed a single time. The clonotype originates from a human donor with melanoma. The rearrangement uses TRBV7-8 and TRBJ2-4; no clear D gene. This material consisted of CD8+ T cells sorted from blood (inferred from file names), taken from a patient given nivolumab and ipilimumab in sequence. CDR3 DNA: TGTGCCAGCAGCCCCGGGAACATTCAGTACTTC. Protein product: CASSPGNIQYF.